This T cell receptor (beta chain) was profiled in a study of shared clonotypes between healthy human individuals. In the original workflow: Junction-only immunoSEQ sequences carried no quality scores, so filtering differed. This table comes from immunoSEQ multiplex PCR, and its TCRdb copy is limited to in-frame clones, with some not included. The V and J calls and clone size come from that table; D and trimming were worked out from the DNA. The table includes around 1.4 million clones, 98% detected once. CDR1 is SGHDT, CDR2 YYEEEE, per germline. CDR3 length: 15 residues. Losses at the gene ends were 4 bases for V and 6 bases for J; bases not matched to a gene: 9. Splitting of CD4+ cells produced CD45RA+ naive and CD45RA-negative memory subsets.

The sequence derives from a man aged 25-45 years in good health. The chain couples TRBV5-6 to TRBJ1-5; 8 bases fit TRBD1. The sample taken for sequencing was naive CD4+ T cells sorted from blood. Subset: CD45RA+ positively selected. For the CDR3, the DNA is TGTGCCAGCAGCACGACAGGGGTGGGGGGTCAGCCCCAGCATTTT. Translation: CASSTTGVGGQPQHF.